This T cell receptor beta chain is from a study of blood T cell repertoires in COVID-19 (dated by TCRdb to 2020 to 2021). At the level of the whole study: Samples covering the acute and convalescent phases of COVID-19 were provided by collaborators in the United States, Italy and Spain. The material from the prospective study consisted of cDNA or gDNA derived from T cells, B-cell-depleted T cells, or PBMCs. Subjects who had been exposed to COVID-19, were actively infected with it, or had recovered from it provided the deeply sampled blood TCRbeta repertoires that made up the dataset. The repertoires were released in a freely available public database meant as a resource for research on the immune response to SARS-CoV-2. Samples were obtained from the ongoing ImmuneRACE study (first 160 participants) and from 950 to 1,500 subjects provided by 6 global collaborators. A de-identified subject ID, COVID-19 status, age in years and sex were almost always included in the sample metadata. HLA class I and class II types, where available, came from metadata supplied by the sample provider rather than from assay-based typing. Points the paper makes about the study in general: How much clinical and demographic metadata was included differed by source and by participant, and the metadata was provided uncurated.

TCRbeta CDR3 regions were amplified from genomic DNA by means of the immunoSEQ Assay, a bias-controlled multiplex PCR. The authors processed their data as follows. Within the assay, amplification of reference gene primers was used to estimate how many nucleated cells each sample contained. To quantify the absolute abundance of each unique TCRbeta CDR3 rearrangement, sequence reads were collapsed and filtered. For each sample, productive Simpson clonality was calculated as the square root of Simpson's diversity index across productive rearrangements. Imported from immuneACCESS, the table was reduced by TCRdb to in-frame sequences with V and J called. These copies leave out some clones; in studies compared against another copy, an unresolved V gene accounts for under half, and the cause of the remainder is not known. V and J calls and clone size are as listed in that table; D and trimming were resolved from the DNA. The sample table holds more than 150,000 clones, of which around 79% were seen once. The ten most abundant clones make up 17% of the sample.

Collaborating institutions collected whole blood in K2EDTA tubes following their own protocols. For TCRbeta analysis, collaborators shipped samples in one of three forms: frozen whole blood, isolated PBMCs, or DNA extracted from either of those sample types. Of note for this clone: Its target antigen remains unknown. No base qualities exist here, and no much larger clone lies one base off it.

The material sequenced was peripheral blood. This TCR came from a man between 60 and 75 years old with active or convalescent COVID-19.

The CDR3 reads CASSQAGGLAGSVYEQYF. The DNA sequence is TGTGCCAGCAGCCAAGCTGGGGGACTAGCGGGATCTGTGTACGAGCAGTACTTC. The rearrangement combines TRBV4-2 with TRBJ2-7, with TRBD2 matching 13 junction bases. According to the germline V gene, CDR1 reads LGHNA and CDR2 reads YNFKEQ. Its CDR3 holds 18 amino acids, cysteine through phenylalanine. The read is trimmed to its CDR3 DNA, 54 bases read in frame from base 1. At the junction V is shortened by 1 base and J by 4 bases; bases outside the gene matches: 10.